A selection of T cell receptor beta chains follows, all from one sample in a study of shared clonotypes between healthy human individuals. This table comes from immunoSEQ multiplex PCR, and its TCRdb copy is limited to in-frame clones, with some not included. The sample yields over a million clones, around 95% seen once. Sequencing was done on a sample of naive CD4+ T cells sorted from blood. The source of these receptors is a man under 40 in good health. Each CDR3 is given with its conserved first and last residue. Each record gives: V gene, J gene, D gene, CDR3 length, clone size, CDR3 protein, CDR3 DNA. A D gene is named only where the DNA matches it firmly. Only part of the rows carry a size: once, few, many, or a class if the clone is expanded.

TRBV19	TRBJ2-7	TRBD1	15	once	CASSTAGTGLYEQYF	TGTGCCAGTAGTACCGCCGGGACAGGCCTCTACGAGCAGTACTTC
TRBV18	TRBJ2-3	.	15	.	CASSPGALRADTQYF	TGTGCCAGCTCACCAGGGGCTCTCAGGGCAGATACGCAGTATTTT
TRBV7-9	TRBJ2-1	TRBD2	17	once	CASSLGGLAGEHNEQFF	TGTGCCAGCAGCTTAGGCGGACTAGCGGGAGAGCACAATGAGCAGTTCTTC
TRBV7-8	TRBJ2-1	TRBD2	14	.	CASSLLLADNEQFF	TGTGCCAGCAGCTTACTACTAGCGGACAATGAGCAGTTCTTC
TRBV29-1	TRBJ2-4	.	12	.	CSVGRAKNIQYF	TGCAGCGTTGGACGAGCCAAAAACATTCAGTACTTC
TRBV18	TRBJ2-2	.	14	.	CASSQGMDTGELFF	TGTGCCAGCTCACAGGGGATGGACACCGGGGAGCTGTTTTTT
TRBV6-1	TRBJ2-7	.	11	.	CASRLAGEQYF	TGTGCCAGCAGACTAGCTGGCGAGCAGTACTTC
TRBV6-5	TRBJ1-2	.	13	.	CASSYRLGRGYTF	TGTGCCAGCAGTTACCGTCTGGGTCGCGGCTACACCTTC
TRBV4-3	TRBJ2-3	.	16	.	CASSQGLGSTTDTQYF	TGCGCCAGCAGCCAAGGTTTAGGATCTACCACAGATACGCAGTATTTT
TRBV18	TRBJ2-3	TRBD1	14	.	CASSPGQARDTQYF	TGTGCCAGCTCACCGGGACAGGCTCGGGATACGCAGTATTTT
TRBV11-2	TRBJ2-1	.	16	.	CASSFVGYRTYNEQFF	TGTGCCAGCAGCTTTGTCGGCTACCGGACATACAATGAGCAGTTCTTC
TRBV6-1	TRBJ2-2	.	16	.	CASSEGGWGNTGELFF	TGTGCCAGCAGTGAAGGGGGCTGGGGAAACACCGGGGAGCTGTTTTTT
TRBV30	TRBJ2-1	TRBD2	14	.	CAWNGGRRSNEQFF	TGTGCCTGGAACGGCGGGAGAAGAAGTAATGAGCAGTTCTTC
TRBV5-4	TRBJ2-1	.	14	.	CASSLQSSYNEQFF	TGTGCCAGCAGCTTACAGAGCTCCTACAATGAGCAGTTCTTC
TRBV6-5	TRBJ2-4	.	16	.	CASSYGSPGHNNIQYF	TGTGCCAGCAGTTACGGGTCTCCGGGACACAATAACATTCAGTACTTC
TRBV30	TRBJ2-7	TRBD2	18	.	CAWSSTRGAGGSSYEQYF	TGTGCCTGGAGTTCGACCCGAGGGGCGGGGGGTTCCTCCTACGAGCAGTACTTC
TRBV19	TRBJ1-4	.	17	once	CASSIPTDLTPGEKLFF	TGTGCCAGTAGTATACCCACCGACCTCACCCCAGGAGAAAAACTGTTTTTT
TRBV2	TRBJ1-5	TRBD1	15	.	CASRRGQGSNQPQHF	TGTGCCAGCAGGAGGGGACAGGGGAGCAATCAGCCCCAGCATTTT
TRBV2	TRBJ2-7	.	12	.	CAAGTDSYEQYF	TGTGCCGCCGGGACCGACTCCTACGAGCAGTACTTC
TRBV30	TRBJ1-5	.	14	.	CAYSWGRGDQPQHF	TGTGCCTACTCGTGGGGAAGGGGTGATCAGCCCCAGCATTTT
TRBV5-6	TRBJ2-7	.	15	.	CASSLSGQPSYEQYF	TGTGCCAGCAGCTTGAGCGGACAGCCCTCCTACGAGCAGTACTTC
TRBV5-1	TRBJ2-7	TRBD2	15	.	CASSLAPGGGYEQYF	TGCGCCAGCAGCTTGGCGCCGGGAGGAGGCTACGAGCAGTACTTC
TRBV15	TRBJ2-7	.	16	.	CATSSRLPGSTYEQYF	TGTGCCACCAGCAGCCGCCTACCAGGGTCCACCTACGAGCAGTACTTC
TRBV11-1	TRBJ1-1	.	11	.	CASSLEEVAFF	TGTGCCAGCAGCTTGGAGGAGGTAGCTTTCTTT
TRBV6-5	TRBJ1-1	.	13	.	CASSYRMNTEAFF	TGTGCCAGCAGTTACAGGATGAACACTGAAGCTTTCTTT
TRBV11-3	TRBJ2-3	.	13	.	CASSSSVLDTQYF	TGTGCCAGCAGTTCCTCGGTCCTAGATACGCAGTATTTT
TRBV7-9	TRBJ2-1	TRBD2	18	.	CASSSLGLALGSYNEQFF	TGTGCCAGCAGCTCCCTGGGACTAGCGCTAGGGTCCTACAATGAGCAGTTCTTC
TRBV5-1	TRBJ1-1	.	13	.	CASSLFPNTEAFF	TGCGCCAGCAGCTTGTTTCCGAACACTGAAGCTTTCTTT
TRBV2	TRBJ1-5	TRBD1	19	.	CASSWRGRGPLDSNQPQHF	TGTGCCAGCAGTTGGAGGGGCAGGGGGCCCCTTGATAGCAATCAGCCCCAGCATTTT
TRBV5-6	TRBJ1-4	.	13	.	CASSLSGNEKLFF	TGTGCCAGCAGCTTGTCGGGGAATGAAAAACTGTTTTTT
TRBV7-8	TRBJ2-7	.	15	.	CASSLRASSSYEQYF	TGTGCCAGCAGCTTAAGGGCTAGCAGTAGCTACGAGCAGTACTTC
TRBV9	TRBJ1-1	.	15	.	CASSRREGLNTEAFF	TGTGCCAGCAGCAGAAGGGAAGGCCTGAACACTGAAGCTTTCTTT
TRBV7-3	TRBJ1-3	TRBD1	14	.	CASSSGGLLDTIYF	TGTGCCAGCAGCTCAGGGGGCCTTTTGGACACCATATATTTT
TRBV5-1	TRBJ2-1	.	15	.	CASSLGGNSYNEQFF	TGCGCCAGCAGCTTGGGTGGAAATAGCTACAATGAGCAGTTCTTC
TRBV5-8	TRBJ2-4	.	12	.	CASSRTENIQYF	TGTGCCAGCAGCAGGACAGAAAACATTCAGTACTTC
TRBV7-2	TRBJ2-7	TRBD1	14	once	CASSYRDRANEQYF	TGTGCCAGCAGCTACCGGGACAGGGCAAACGAGCAGTACTTC
TRBV10-3	TRBJ2-5	TRBD1	15	once	CAISVLGQGKETQYF	TGTGCCATCAGTGTCCTAGGACAGGGGAAAGAGACCCAGTACTTC
TRBV10-3	TRBJ1-2	.	11	.	CAISRDSGYTF	TGTGCCATCAGCCGGGACTCTGGCTACACCTTC
TRBV5-6	TRBJ2-1	.	16	.	CASSPNRFVSNNEQFF	TGTGCCAGCAGCCCCAACAGGTTCGTAAGCAACAATGAGCAGTTCTTC
TRBV29-1	TRBJ2-3	TRBD2	15	.	CSAPGVAGVVDTQYF	TGCAGCGCACCCGGGGTAGCGGGAGTTGTAGATACGCAGTATTTT
TRBV19	TRBJ1-1	.	15	.	CASSAVELGNTEAFF	TGTGCCAGTAGTGCCGTTGAGCTTGGGAACACTGAAGCTTTCTTT
TRBV5-6	TRBJ1-5	.	17	.	CASSFRQGRYSNQPQHF	TGTGCCAGCAGCTTCCGGCAGGGACGATATAGCAATCAGCCCCAGCATTTT
TRBV27	TRBJ2-7	TRBD2	14	.	CASRSFGTTREQYF	TGTGCCAGCAGATCTTTTGGGACTACCAGGGAGCAGTACTTC
TRBV5-4	TRBJ2-7	TRBD2	20	.	CASSPGPSGLAGDSSYEQYF	TGTGCCAGCAGCCCCGGACCATCGGGACTAGCGGGGGATAGCTCCTACGAGCAGTACTTC
TRBV2	TRBJ2-2	.	14	.	CASSARDGTGELFF	TGTGCCAGCAGTGCAAGGGATGGTACCGGGGAGCTGTTTTTT
TRBV18	TRBJ2-3	.	16	.	CASSPSLSTSTDTQYF	TGTGCCAGCTCACCCTCCTTGAGCACTAGCACAGATACGCAGTATTTT
TRBV28	TRBJ1-4	.	12	once	CAVQGRGEKLFF	TGTGCCGTCCAGGGGCGCGGGGAAAAACTGTTTTTT
TRBV18	TRBJ2-1	TRBD2	16	.	CASSPPASGSGDEQFF	TGTGCCAGCTCACCACCGGCTAGCGGGAGTGGCGATGAGCAGTTCTTC
TRBV30	TRBJ2-7	.	11	.	CAWSVLDEQYF	TGTGCCTGGAGTGTATTGGACGAGCAGTACTTC
TRBV7-2	TRBJ2-7	TRBD2	15	.	CASSLDGGRIDEQYF	TGTGCCAGCAGCTTAGATGGCGGGAGGATCGACGAGCAGTACTTC
TRBV27	TRBJ1-3	.	14	.	CASRRGVSGNTIYF	TGTGCCAGCAGACGAGGGGTCTCTGGAAACACCATATATTTT
TRBV29-1	TRBJ2-5	.	11	.	CSGGLGETQYF	TGCAGCGGAGGCCTAGGAGAGACCCAGTACTTC
TRBV18	TRBJ2-7	.	14	.	CASSPVSGGDEQYF	TGTGCCAGCTCACCAGTCTCCGGGGGCGACGAGCAGTACTTC
TRBV4-3	TRBJ2-3	.	16	.	CASSYSASRGTDTQYF	TGCGCCAGCAGCTATTCTGCTAGCCGCGGCACAGATACGCAGTATTTT
TRBV4-2	TRBJ2-3	.	17	once	CASSQDLAEWGTDTQYF	TGTGCCAGCAGCCAAGATCTCGCGGAGTGGGGCACAGATACGCAGTATTTT
TRBV13	TRBJ2-7	.	14	.	CASSLEESPYEQYF	TGTGCCAGCAGCTTAGAAGAATCACCCTACGAGCAGTACTTC
TRBV5-1	TRBJ1-2	.	13	.	CASSSDSTSGYTF	TGCGCCAGCAGTTCGGACAGTACGTCAGGCTACACCTTC
TRBV28	TRBJ2-7	.	15	.	CASSSEGPISYEQYF	TGTGCCAGCAGTTCAGAAGGTCCAATCTCCTACGAGCAGTACTTC
TRBV18	TRBJ1-2	.	13	.	CASSPGSGYGYTF	TGTGCCAGCTCACCAGGGAGTGGCTATGGCTACACCTTC